The 24 T cell receptor beta chains below come from one sample, sequenced in a study of shared clonotypes between healthy human individuals. TCRdb's copy holds only in-frame clones and misses some; the assay was immunoSEQ multiplex PCR. The sample lists about 2.3 million clones, around 93% occurring once. Sequences were obtained from naive CD4+ T cells from PBMCs. Specified subset: CD45RA+ positively selected. Receptor source: a man younger than 35 in good health. Some clones in this sample may be carry-over from other donors' samples.

As regards this clone: This sample includes further DNA sequences coding for the same CDR3. The V call is TRBV7-2, the J call TRBJ1-2; no reliable D call. CDR1 and CDR2 from the germline V gene are SGHTA and FQGNSA. The CDR3 contains 15 residues. Trimming removed 1 base from V and 0 bases from J, with 9 bases in between. The CDR3 DNA is TGTGCCAGCAGCTTAGGAGCGGGAACTAACTATGGCTACACCTTC. Encoded protein: CASSLGAGTNYGYTF.

This chain uses TRBV14 with TRBJ2-7; no firm D call. This CDR3 contains 13 residues. Germline loops: CDR1 SGHDN, CDR2 FVKESK. Trimming removed 4 bases at V and 3 bases at J, with 10 bases between. Here the CDR3 reads CASSRIGIYEQYF. The CDR3 DNA reads as TGTGCCAGCAGCCGGATAGGGATCTACGAGCAGTACTTC. Based on the CDR3 plus reference TRBV14 and TRBJ2-7, the full variable domain is EAGVTQFPSHSVIEKGQTVTLRCDPISGHDNLYWYRRVMGKEIKFLLHFVKESKQDESGMPNNRFLAERTGGTYSTLKVQPAELEDSGVYFCASSRIGIYEQYFGPGTRLTVT.

The chain carries TRBV4-2 and TRBJ2-3, with 11 bases fitting TRBD2. Germline values: CDR1 LGHNA, CDR2 YNFKEQ. This CDR3 has 19 residues. The V gene end was trimmed by 0 bases and the J gene end by 0 bases; junction bases not matched to a gene: 8. CDR3 amino acids: CASSQDGEASGGSTDTQYF. The CDR3 DNA reads TGTGCCAGCAGCCAAGATGGTGAGGCTAGCGGGGGGAGCACAGATACGCAGTATTTT.

The V gene is TRBV28, the J gene TRBJ1-2, with D uncertain. The CDR3 sequence is 14 residues long. Trimming pared 8 bases from V and 0 bases from J, leaving 13 bases between. Germline-derived CDR1 and CDR2 are MDHEN and SYDVKM. The CDR3 reads CASLFGRANYGYTF. The CDR3 DNA reads as TGTGCCAGCTTATTCGGACGGGCTAACTATGGCTACACCTTC.

DNA for the CDR3: TGCAGCGTTATCCACCAGGGGGCTGGAAACACCATATATTTT. As protein: CSVIHQGAGNTIYF. The chain is built from TRBV29-1 and TRBJ1-3, with 7 positions matching TRBD1. Germline V gene lookup returns CDR1 SQVTM and CDR2 ANQGSEA. The length of the CDR3 is 14 residues. The trim removed 5 bases at V and 2 bases at J, leaving 6 bases unmatched. The full variable domain, its missing parts supplied by reference TRBV29-1 and TRBJ1-3, is SAVISQKPSRDICQRGTSLTIQCQVDSQVTMMFWYRQQPGQSLTLIATANQGSEATYESGFVIDKFPISRPNLTFSTLTVSNMSPEDSSIYLCSVIHQGAGNTIYFGEGSWLTVV.

This sequence joins TRBV28 and TRBJ1-2, with D tentatively TRBD1 (6 bases). The CDR3 has 13 residues. V lost 3 bases, J lost 5 bases, and 10 bases lay in between. Looked up from germline, CDR1 is MDHEN and CDR2 is SYDVKM. CDR3 sequence: CASSFRGSYGYTF. DNA for the CDR3: TGTGCCAGCAGTTTTAGGGGGAGTTATGGCTACACCTTC.

The V call is TRBV18, the J call TRBJ2-4, with 8 bases matching TRBD1. V shed 3 bases, J shed 1 base, and the junction held 5 bases outside the gene matches. The CDR3 runs to 16 residues. Germline loops: CDR1 KGHSH, CDR2 LQKENI. The CDR3 DNA reads TGTGCCAGCTCACCTCTGGACAGGGTGGCCAAAAACATTCAGTACTTC. It is translated as CASSPLDRVAKNIQYF.

This clone has a single count. J is TRBJ2-5 and V is TRBV4-1; 8 bases agree with TRBD1. V gave up 0 bases and J gave up 5 bases; unmatched junction bases: 11. This CDR3 comprises 17 residues. CDR1 and CDR2 (germline): MGHRA, YSYEKL. The CDR3 is CASSQEGIGQGWETQYF. The CDR3 coding sequence is TGCGCCAGCAGCCAAGAGGGAATAGGACAGGGCTGGGAGACCCAGTACTTC.

A remark on this clone: Additional DNA sequences in this sample encode the identical CDR3. The chain is built from TRBV7-2 and TRBJ2-5, with TRBD2 identical over 14 bases. CDR1 and CDR2 from the germline V gene are SGHTA and FQGNSA. The CDR3 sequence is 16 residues long. V shed 1 base, J shed 5 bases, and the junction held 3 bases outside the gene matches. The CDR3 here is CASSLGLAGGRETQYF. The DNA for the CDR3 is TGTGCCAGCAGCTTAGGACTAGCGGGAGGGCGCGAGACCCAGTACTTC. The full variable domain, completed using reference TRBV7-2 and TRBJ2-5, is GAGVSQSPSNKVTEKGKDVELRCDPISGHTALYWYRQSLGQGLEFLIYFQGNSAPDKSGLPSDRFSAERTGGSVSTLTIQRTQQEDSAVYLCASSLGLAGGRETQYFGPGTRLLVL.

DNA for the CDR3: TGTGCCTGGTCTGGACAGGACTATGGCTACACCTTC. Its protein product is CAWSGQDYGYTF. The chain uses TRBV30 and TRBJ1-2, with 7 positions matching TRBD1. J was trimmed by 3 bases and V by 5 bases; bases with no gene match: 3. The CDR3 consists of 12 residues. Per germline, CDR1 GTSNPN and CDR2 SVGIG (reference sequence).

Details on this clone: Compared with germline, one end of the junction differs, possibly owing to a read error. The CDR3 reads CASSPGGGRNAEAFF. The CDR3 DNA reads as TGTGCCAGCAGCCCCGGAGGGGGTAGGAACGCTGAAGCTTTCTTT. V usage is TRBV7-8 and J usage is TRBJ1-1, with D maybe TRBD1 (6 bases). The CDR3 spans 15 residues. From germline, CDR1 is SGHVS and CDR2 FQNEAQ.

This chain joins TRBV4-2 and TRBJ2-7; TRBD1 might be the D (5 bases). Trimming removed 6 bases from V and 1 base from J, with 10 bases in between. The germline V gene encodes CDR1 LGHNA and CDR2 YNFKEQ. The CDR3 has 13 residues. CDR3 protein: CASSMTDSYEQYF. The CDR3 DNA reads TGTGCCAGCAGTATGACAGATTCCTACGAGCAGTACTTC.

The chain employs TRBV6-5 and TRBJ2-1, with 12 bases that match TRBD2. This CDR3 is 16 amino acids long. The V and J ends lost 0 bases and 10 bases, in that order; junction bases with no gene match: 7. CDR1 and CDR2 from the germline V gene are MNHEY and SVGAGI. The CDR3 region is CASSYSLAGGPWEQFF. The CDR3, as DNA: TGTGCCAGCAGTTACTCTCTAGCGGGAGGGCCTTGGGAGCAGTTCTTC.

The J gene is TRBJ2-7, the V gene TRBV5-1; TRBD1 agrees at 10 bases. The CDR3 has 14 residues. Germline CDR1 is SGHRS and CDR2 is YFSETQ. J lost 3 bases, V lost 7 bases, and 7 bases had no gene match. This chain's CDR3 is CASAQGTGDYEQYF. CDR3 DNA sequence: TGCGCCAGCGCTCAGGGGACAGGGGACTACGAGCAGTACTTC. Variable domain in full (rest from reference TRBV5-1 and TRBJ2-7): KAGVTQTPRYLIKTRGQQVTLSCSPISGHRSVSWYQQTPGQGLQFLFEYFSETQRNKGNFPGRFSGRQFSNSRSEMNVSTLELGDSALYLCASAQGTGDYEQYFGPGTRLTVT.

The sample holds one count of this clone. The J gene is TRBJ1-2, the V gene TRBV4-1; D may be TRBD1 (5 bases). This CDR3 is 11 amino acids long. Trimming took off 5 bases at V and 11 bases at J, with 12 bases between the two ends. Germline CDR1 MGHRA, CDR2 YSYEKL. The CDR3 region has the DNA TGCGCCAGCAGCGGGACCTCGGGGTACACCTTC. Its protein product is CASSGTSGYTF.

The chain joins TRBV7-9 to TRBJ1-3; D unresolved. The CDR3 has 11 residues. The V gene's germline CDR1 is SEHNR and CDR2 FQNEAQ (reference sequence). V was shortened by 5 bases and J by 9 bases, with 8 bases between the two germline ends. The CDR3 loop is CASSPAGTIYF. The CDR3 DNA sequence: TGTGCCAGCAGCCCAGCAGGCACCATATATTTT.

V gene TRBV28 combines with J gene TRBJ1-1; TRBD1 agrees at 8 bases. CDR1 is MDHEN and CDR2 is SYDVKM in the germline V gene. CDR3 size: 14 residues. With 2 bases clipped from V and 6 bases from J, the junction kept 5 bases outside the gene matches. The CDR3 region is CASSLQGAKAEAFF. CDR3 DNA: TGTGCCAGCAGTTTACAGGGGGCGAAGGCTGAAGCTTTCTTT. Full variable domain (rest looked up from reference TRBV28 and TRBJ1-1): DVKVTQSSRYLVKRTGEKVFLECVQDMDHENMFWYRQDPGLGLRLIYFSYDVKMKEKGDIPEGYSVSREKKERFSLILESASTNQTSMYLCASSLQGAKAEAFFGQGTRLTVV.

The J gene is TRBJ2-1, the V gene TRBV11-3, with unresolved D. CDR3 length equals 15 residues. Germline CDR1 SGHNT, CDR2 YENEEA. Trimming stripped 4 bases from V and 8 bases from J, with 18 bases between. The CDR3 reads CASSSSGVFIDEQFF. CDR3 coding DNA: TGTGCCAGCAGCTCCTCCGGTGTGTTTATCGATGAGCAGTTCTTC.

This clone has just one count. CDR3 DNA: TGTGCCAGCAGCCCCCTGGGGGGGGAGTATCCCTACGAGCAGTACTTC. As protein: CASSPLGGEYPYEQYF. The rearrangement links TRBV7-2 to TRBJ2-7; TRBD2 matches 7 bases. The CDR3 has 16 residues. Germline CDR1 and CDR2: SGHTA and FQGNSA. Losses at the gene ends were 5 bases for V and 2 bases for J; bases not matched to a gene: 12.

The CDR3 loop reads CSSTRGDATEAFF. In DNA form, the CDR3 reads TGCAGCTCGACCAGGGGCGACGCCACTGAAGCTTTCTTT. The rearrangement links TRBV29-1 to TRBJ1-1, with D possibly TRBD1 on 6 matching bases. CDR1 SQVTM and CDR2 ANQGSEA come from the germline V gene. Trimming left V 8 bases short and J 4 bases short, with 17 bases between. The CDR3 runs to 13 residues.

V and J are TRBV10-3 and TRBJ1-2; no reliable D call. Trimming stripped 4 bases from V and 7 bases from J, with 19 bases between. This CDR3 is built from 15 residues. CDR1 is ENHRY, CDR2 SYGVKD, per germline. The CDR3 loop reads CAISVDASLLFGYTF. In DNA form, the CDR3 reads TGTGCCATCAGTGTGGACGCATCCCTCCTTTTTGGCTACACCTTC.

This clone was seen a handful of times. Mismatch with germline at one junction end may stem from a read error. The rearrangement joins TRBV7-9 to TRBJ1-1; weak D call: TRBD1 (5 bases). This CDR3 contains 12 residues. Germline V gene sequence: CDR1 SEHNR, CDR2 FQNEAQ (reference sequence). The CDR3 DNA reads TGTGCCAGCAGCTTGACCTCGGACAACATCCACTTT. It specifies CASSLTSDNIHF.

With respect to this clone: The same CDR3 also results from other DNA sequences found in this sample. The chain joins TRBV5-1 to TRBJ2-1; D remains unclear. There are 14 residues in the CDR3. With 0 bases removed from V and 1 base from J, the gap between germline ends came to 5 bases. Germline V lookup: CDR1 SGHRS, CDR2 YFSETQ. CDR3 amino acids: CASSLDLSYNEQFF. CDR3 DNA sequence: TGCGCCAGCAGCTTGGATTTGTCCTACAATGAGCAGTTCTTC.

This clone was seen only a few times. This rearrangement joins TRBV29-1 to TRBJ2-1; D is undetermined. The CDR3 contains 14 residues. Germline assignment: CDR1 SQVTM and CDR2 ANQGSEA. Trimming removed 4 bases from V and 0 bases from J, with 10 bases in between. The CDR3 reads CSVVPASSYNEQFF. CDR3 coding DNA: TGCAGCGTTGTCCCGGCCTCCTCCTACAATGAGCAGTTCTTC.